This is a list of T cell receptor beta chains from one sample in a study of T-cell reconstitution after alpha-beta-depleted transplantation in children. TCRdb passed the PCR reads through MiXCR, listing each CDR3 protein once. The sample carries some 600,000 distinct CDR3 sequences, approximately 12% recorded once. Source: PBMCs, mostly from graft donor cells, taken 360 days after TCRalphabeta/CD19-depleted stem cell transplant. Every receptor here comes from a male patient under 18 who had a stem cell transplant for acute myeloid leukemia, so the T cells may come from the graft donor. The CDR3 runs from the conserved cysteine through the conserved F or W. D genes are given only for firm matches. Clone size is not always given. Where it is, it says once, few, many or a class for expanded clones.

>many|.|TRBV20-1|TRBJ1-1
CSAPLGRVETEAFF
TGCAGTGCTCCTCTCGGGCGGGTAGAGACTGAAGCTTTCTTT
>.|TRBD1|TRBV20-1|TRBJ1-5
CSARVDRDLQPQHF
TGCAGTGCTAGGGTGGACAGGGATCTTCAGCCCCAGCATTTT
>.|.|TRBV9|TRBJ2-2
CASSAPVSTSKTGELFF
TGTGCCAGCAGCGCCCCCGTCTCAACCAGTAAGACCGGGGAGCTGTTTTTT
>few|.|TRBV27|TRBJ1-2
CASSLTAANYGYTF
TGTGCCAGCAGTTTGACCGCGGCTAACTATGGCTACACCTTC
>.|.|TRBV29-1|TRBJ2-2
CSVAGTANTGELFF
TGCAGCGTCGCCGGGACGGCGAACACCGGGGAGCTGTTTTTT
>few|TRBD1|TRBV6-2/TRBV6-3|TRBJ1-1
CASRPDRVITEAFF
TGTGCCAGCAGGCCCGACAGGGTGATCACTGAAGCTTTCTTT
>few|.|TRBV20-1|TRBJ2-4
CSVSGHQYF
TGCAGTGTTTCGGGACACCAGTACTTC
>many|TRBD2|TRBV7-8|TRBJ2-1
CASSLSGRAFSEQFF
TGTGCCAGCAGCTTAAGCGGGAGGGCCTTCAGTGAGCAGTTCTTC
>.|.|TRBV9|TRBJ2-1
CASSVGPNGMRNEQFF
TGTGCCAGCAGCGTAGGCCCCAACGGGATGAGGAATGAGCAGTTCTTC
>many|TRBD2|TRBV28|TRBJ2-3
CASSLFPSGTLLSLADTQYF
TGTGCCAGCAGTTTATTTCCTAGCGGGACCCTTCTTAGTTTGGCAGATACGCAGTATTTT
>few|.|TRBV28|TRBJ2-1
CASSLLAPNEQFF
TGTGCCAGCAGCCTTCTGGCCCCCAATGAGCAGTTCTTC
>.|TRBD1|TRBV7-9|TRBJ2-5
CASSPPDRRVSETQYF
TGTGCCAGCAGCCCCCCGGACAGGCGGGTCTCGGAGACCCAGTACTTC
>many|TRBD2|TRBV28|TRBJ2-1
CASSRLTSGSRNEQFF
TGTGCCAGCAGTCGACTAACTAGCGGGAGTCGCAATGAGCAGTTCTTC
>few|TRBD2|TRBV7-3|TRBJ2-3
CASSPLAGATDTQYF
TGTGCCAGCAGTCCCCTAGCGGGAGCAACAGATACGCAGTATTTT
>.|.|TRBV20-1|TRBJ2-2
CSARTGSWDTGELFF
TGCAGTGCTAGAACAGGGTCTTGGGACACCGGGGAGCTGTTTTTT
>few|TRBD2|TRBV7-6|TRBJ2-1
CASSLARGLHYNEQFF
TGTGCCAGCAGCTTAGCGAGGGGACTACATTACAATGAGCAGTTCTTC
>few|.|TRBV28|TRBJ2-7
CASSFSGRDHEQYF
TGTGCCAGCAGTTTTTCAGGGCGTGACCACGAGCAGTACTTC
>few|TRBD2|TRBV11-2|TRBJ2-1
CASSLGTSWDNEQFF
TGTGCCAGCAGCCTAGGGACTAGCTGGGACAATGAGCAGTTCTTC
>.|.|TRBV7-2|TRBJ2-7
CASRGGGTLLGEQYF
TGTGCCAGCAGAGGGGGAGGGACACTCCTAGGGGAGCAGTACTTC
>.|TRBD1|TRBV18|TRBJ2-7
CASARQGDYEQYF
TGTGCCAGCGCCCGACAGGGGGACTACGAGCAGTACTTC
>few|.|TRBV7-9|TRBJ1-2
CASSLNQPSYGYTF
TGTGCCAGCAGCTTAAACCAGCCCTCCTATGGCTACACCTTC
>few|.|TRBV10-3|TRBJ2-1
CAISDLLTAPYNEQFF
TGTGCCATCAGTGACCTTTTAACAGCACCCTACAATGAGCAGTTCTTC
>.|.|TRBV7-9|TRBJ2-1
CASSLFWDEQFF
TGTGCCAGCAGCCTCTTTTGGGATGAGCAGTTCTTC
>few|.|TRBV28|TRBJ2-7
CASGLPDSLTSYEQYF
TGTGCCAGCGGACTGCCGGACAGCCTAACATCCTACGAGCAGTACTTC
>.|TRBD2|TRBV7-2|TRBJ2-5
CASSLGPPPGGTQYF
TGTGCCAGCAGTTTAGGCCCCCCCCCGGGGGGGACCCAGTACTTC
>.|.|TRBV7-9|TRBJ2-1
CASSSQGSNEQFF
TGTGCCAGCAGCTCACAGGGAAGCAATGAGCAGTTCTTC
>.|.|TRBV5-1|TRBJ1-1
CASSPSVRNTEAFF
TGCGCCAGCAGCCCCAGTGTGAGGAACACTGAAGCTTTCTTT
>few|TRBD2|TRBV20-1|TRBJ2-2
CSARGTSGFTGELFF
TGCAGTGCTAGAGGGACTAGCGGATTCACCGGGGAGCTGTTTTTT
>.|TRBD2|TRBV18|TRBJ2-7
CASSPGLVSAEQYF
TGTGCCAGCTCACCGGGACTAGTCTCGGCCGAGCAGTACTTC
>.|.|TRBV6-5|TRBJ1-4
CASSYQRLGPNEKLFF
TGTGCCAGCAGTTATCAGAGATTAGGCCCTAATGAAAAACTGTTTTTT
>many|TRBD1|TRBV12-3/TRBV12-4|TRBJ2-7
CASSLAGQGRYEQYF
TGTGCCAGCAGTTTAGCGGGACAGGGAAGGTACGAGCAGTACTTC